The 8 T cell receptor beta chains listed next were all sequenced from one sample in a study of blood T cells in healthy people across ages. For the second PCR, which ran for about 7 to 11 cycles, a sample-barcoded 5' primer and a J-beta primer mix were used. TCRdb used MiXCR to reprocess the 5' RACE reads, holding one entry per CDR3 protein. The data hold about 970,000 distinct CDR3 sequences, with just over 50% observed a single time. Sequenced material: blood. These receptors all stem from a woman aged 55-69 years in good health.

The V call is TRBV7-2, the J call TRBJ1-5; D may be TRBD1 (6 bases). CDR3 length: 15 residues. V lost 1 base and J lost 7, with 14 bases in between. Germline loops: CDR1 SGHTA, CDR2 FQGNSA. The CDR3 is CASSLVTGWLQPQHF. CDR3 coding DNA: TGTGCCAGCAGCTTAGTCACAGGGTGGTTGCAGCCCCAGCATTTT.

The chain couples TRBV14 to TRBJ1-1; 7 bases align to TRBD1. The CDR3 consists of 13 residues. V trimming: 0 bases; J trimming: 8 bases; junction bases outside the gene matches: 3. CDR1 and CDR2 (germline): SGHDN, FVKESK. The CDR3 reads CASSQEIQGEAFF. The CDR3 DNA is TGTGCCAGCAGCCAAGAGATACAGGGGGAAGCTTTCTTT.

The chain combines TRBV7-2 with TRBJ2-5; 12 nucleotides match TRBD2. Germline trimming cut 5 bases from V and 5 bases from J; bases unmatched to any gene: 9. The V gene's germline CDR1 is SGHTA and CDR2 FQGNSA. This CDR3 spans 16 amino acids. The CDR3 sequence: CASSTRTSGNRETQYF. In DNA form, the CDR3 reads TGTGCCAGCAGCACTCGGACTAGCGGGAACCGGGAGACCCAGTACTTC.

The chain recombines TRBV11-2 with TRBJ2-7, with a possible D match to TRBD2 (5 bases). Trimming cost V 5 bases and J 0 bases, with 8 bases left between them. Germline V lookup: CDR1 SGHAT, CDR2 FQNNGV. This CDR3 is 13 amino acids long. CDR3 nucleotides: TGTGCCAGCAGCCTGACTACCTCCTACGAGCAGTACTTC. This translates into CASSLTTSYEQYF.

The chain has TRBV7-9 and TRBJ2-1, with D tentatively TRBD2 (6 bases). Trimming removed 0 bases at V and 6 bases at J, with 12 bases between. The CDR3 covers 15 residues. CDR1 is SEHNR, CDR2 FQNEAQ, per germline (reference sequence). CDR3 protein: CASSLAGRPPNEQFF. Here the CDR3 DNA reads TGTGCCAGCAGCTTAGCGGGGAGGCCCCCCAATGAGCAGTTCTTC.

This chain uses TRBV7-6 with TRBJ2-3, with 9 bases lining up with TRBD2. Germline CDR1 reads SGHVS; CDR2 reads FNYEAQ. V shed 1 base and J 6 bases; nucleotides not matched to a gene: 8. The CDR3 loop spans 16 amino acids. The CDR3 region is CASSLGLADLTDTQYF. CDR3 nucleotide sequence: TGTGCCAGCAGCTTAGGACTAGCGGATCTCACGGATACGCAGTATTTT.

This clonotype was seen only a few times. Here the CDR3 reads CASSLVGAWDEQYF. CDR3 in DNA: TGCGCCAGCAGCTTGGTGGGGGCCTGGGACGAGCAGTACTTC. The V call is TRBV5-1, the J call TRBJ2-7, with a possible D match to TRBD1 (6 bases). Germline values: CDR1 SGHRS, CDR2 YFSETQ. V shed 0 bases and J shed 5 bases, with 12 bases lying between them. CDR3 size: 14 residues.

This clonotype was recorded at least ten times. J is TRBJ2-4 and V is TRBV4-2, with D perhaps given as TRBD1 or TRBD2 (6 bases each). The ends were cut back, 3 bases at V and 5 bases at J, with 20 bases in the middle. The V gene's germline CDR1 is LGHNA and CDR2 YNFKEQ. The CDR3 is made up of 17 amino acids. The CDR3 region is CASSQPRRRGVENIQYF. The CDR3 region has the DNA TGTGCCAGCAGCCAGCCTCGAAGGAGGGGGGTCGAAAACATTCAGTACTTC.